This T cell receptor (beta chain) emerged from a study of T cells in Graves' hyperthyroidism and ophthalmopathy. General observations from the study: Blood also held most thyroid clonotypes expanded beyond 0.001.

Ophthalmopathy in the patients scored at least 3 on Clinical Activity Score and at least 4 on NOSPECS grade, lasting under 3 months. Regions amplified from RNA transcripts were the TCR beta CDR3 regions. HTBI primers were used for first-round RT-PCR of the TCR CDR3. TCRdb fed the multiplex PCR reads into MiXCR, producing one record per CDR3 protein. The repertoire consists of about 600,000 distinct CDR3 sequences, with approximately 14% occurring once and the leading ten covering under 15%. Many counts were recorded for this clonotype. Its specificity is unknown. Trimming shortened V by 6 bases and J by 5 bases, and 16 bases separated the two germline ends. The CDR3 is 14 amino acids.

The sample consisted of blood. This sequence originates from a woman aged 45-65 years with Graves' ophthalmopathy. The chain recombines TRBV12-3 or TRBV12-4 with TRBJ2-5; tentatively, D is TRBD2 (6 bases). Here the CDR3 reads CASSLKLALETQYF. CDR3 DNA sequence: TGTGCCAGCAGCCTCAAACTAGCTTTGGAGACCCAGTACTTC.